The 27 T cell receptor beta chains presented below share a single source sample, sequenced in a study of OX40 agonist ivuxolimab in advanced cancers. Produced via immunoSEQ multiplex PCR; TCRdb's table is partial and in-frame only. The sample shows about 18,000 clones, around 80% of them seen only once. The sample consisted of CD4+ or CD8+ T cells sorted from blood, taken in a trial of the OX40 agonist ivuxolimab. The receptors stem from an adult with an advanced solid tumor such as melanoma, head and neck, liver or kidney cancer.

The rearrangement links TRBV27 to TRBJ2-3, with 7 bases fitting TRBD1. The CDR3 runs to 16 residues. Germline-derived CDR1 and CDR2 are MNHEY and SMNVEV (reference sequence). V lost 1 base to trimming and J lost 2 bases; unmatched junction nucleotides: 6. CDR3 residues: CASSLWGQFFTDTQYF. For the CDR3, the DNA is TGTGCCAGCAGTTTATGGGGACAGTTCTTCACAGATACGCAGTATTTT.

The chain recombines TRBV9 with TRBJ2-5; D uncertain. V dropped 4 bases and J dropped 2 bases, with 12 bases sitting between them. CDR1 and CDR2 (germline): SGDLS, YYNGEE. This CDR3 contains 14 residues. The CDR3 region is CASSLALEQETQYF. CDR3 in DNA: TGTGCCAGCAGCTTAGCCCTTGAGCAAGAGACCCAGTACTTC.

V and J are TRBV11-2 and TRBJ1-2; no clear D. This CDR3 region has 17 residues. Germline values: CDR1 SGHAT, CDR2 FQNNGV. The ends were cut back, 0 bases at V and 0 bases at J, with 14 bases in the middle. CDR3 sequence (DNA): TGTGCCAGCAGCTTAGAGGGCAGAAGAGGGACTAACTATGGCTACACCTTC. This sequence encodes CASSLEGRRGTNYGYTF.

This clone turned up a few times. This sequence joins TRBV28 and TRBJ1-5; no clear D. V lost 4 bases, J lost 2 bases, and 12 bases lay in between. This CDR3 region has 15 residues. In germline, CDR1 is MDHEN, CDR2 SYDVKM. The chain's CDR3 is CASSSYRGGNQPQHF. The CDR3 DNA is TGTGCCAGCAGTTCGTACAGAGGAGGCAATCAGCCCCAGCATTTT.

This clone was recorded once. The chain joins TRBV6-5 to TRBJ1-5; D gene unclear. Trimming took off 3 bases at V and 0 bases at J, with 3 bases between the two ends. This CDR3 contains 13 residues. CDR1 and CDR2 from the germline V gene are MNHEY and SVGAGI. DNA of the CDR3: TGTGCCAGCAGTTATAATAGCAATCAGCCCCAGCATTTT. Protein product: CASSYNSNQPQHF.

A single count supports this clone. This CDR3 is also generated by other DNA sequences in the sample. This chain connects TRBV11-2 to TRBJ1-2; no clear D gene. Between the trimmed V and J ends, which lost 4 bases and 1 base, there was a span of 16 bases. CDR3 length: 16 amino acids. The germline gives CDR1 SGHAT, CDR2 FQNNGV. The DNA of the CDR3 is TGTGCCAGCAGCTCCCTCCTTACGGTAGTTAACTATGGCTACACCTTC. Residues: CASSSLLTVVNYGYTF.

The chain joins TRBV7-2 to TRBJ2-7, with TRBD1 identical over 12 bases. The CDR3 consists of 15 residues. V shed 2 bases, J shed 5 bases, and the junction held 4 bases outside the gene matches. Germline CDR1 reads SGHTA; CDR2 reads FQGNSA. The CDR3 sequence is CASSLLGTGGHEQYF. The CDR3 DNA follows: TGTGCCAGCAGCTTACTGGGGACAGGGGGCCACGAGCAGTACTTC.

CDR3 protein: CASSVHFGQSSYNEQFF. The CDR3 DNA is TGTGCCAGCAGCGTACATTTCGGACAGAGCTCCTACAATGAGCAGTTCTTC. The rearrangement uses TRBV11-2 and TRBJ2-1, with D tentatively TRBD1 (6 bases). Deletions cut 5 bases from V and 0 bases from J, with 17 bases between. This CDR3 is built from 17 residues. The germline V gene has CDR1 SGHAT and CDR2 FQNNGV.

The chain uses TRBV27 and TRBJ2-7, with D uncertain. In germline, CDR1 is MNHEY, CDR2 SMNVEV (reference sequence). The CDR3 length is 13 residues. Between the trimmed V and J ends, which lost 5 bases and 4 bases, there was a span of 12 bases. The CDR3 nucleotides are TGTGCCAGCAGTCCTAGAGGTCCTTACGAGCAGTACTTC. Protein sequence: CASSPRGPYEQYF.

The chain has TRBV5-6 and TRBJ2-2; D may correspond to TRBD1 or TRBD2 (5 bases each). Trimming cost V 2 bases and J 4 bases, with 21 bases left between them. This CDR3 region has 18 residues. Germline V gives CDR1 SGHDT, CDR2 YYEEEE. The CDR3 sequence is CASSFFSGALTLTGELFF. The CDR3 bases are TGTGCCAGCAGCTTTTTCTCCGGGGCCCTAACTCTCACCGGGGAGCTGTTTTTT.

The chain combines TRBV5-1 with TRBJ2-7; a possible D gene is TRBD2 (6 bases). This CDR3 contains 15 residues. CDR1 is SGHRS, CDR2 YFSETQ, per germline. V shed 4 bases and J shed 2 bases, with 16 bases lying between them. As DNA, the CDR3 is TGCGCCAGCAGCAGTGCGGTCGGGAGAGCCTACGAGCAGTACTTC. Translated, it gives CASSSAVGRAYEQYF.

The genes are TRBV4-2 and TRBJ1-2; D unclear. The CDR3 totals 14 residues. Germline V gene sequence: CDR1 LGHNA, CDR2 YNFKEQ. Between the trimmed V and J ends, which lost 5 bases and 5 bases, there was a span of 15 bases. DNA for the CDR3: TGTGCCAGCAGCTTGGCAGGAGGGTGGTATGGCTACACCTTC. The encoded protein is CASSLAGGWYGYTF.

V is TRBV28 and J is TRBJ2-7; TRBD2 matches at 7 bases. Looked up from germline, CDR1 is MDHEN and CDR2 is SYDVKM. The CDR3 runs to 16 residues. The V segment lost 1 base and the J segment 3 bases; nucleotides outside the gene matches: 9. CDR3 in DNA: TGTGCCAGCAGTTTATATGGGCTAGCGGAAGTCTACGAGCAGTACTTC. This codes for CASSLYGLAEVYEQYF.

This clone was recorded only once. This chain links TRBV28 with TRBJ2-1; the match to TRBD2 covers 9 bases. V was pared by 6 bases and J by 6 bases, with 12 bases of the junction left unmatched. Germline-derived CDR1 and CDR2 are MDHEN and SYDVKM. The CDR3 covers 16 residues. In DNA, the CDR3 is TGTGCCAGCAGGGCTGCGGGAGGGCCAAATCGCAATGAGCAGTTCTTC. Encoded protein: CASRAAGGPNRNEQFF.

V usage is TRBV9 and J usage is TRBJ1-1; D is uncertain. The CDR3 contains 15 residues. V was shortened by 0 bases and J by 4 bases, with 13 bases between the two germline ends. Germline V gene lookup returns CDR1 SGDLS and CDR2 YYNGEE. CDR3 sequence (DNA): TGTGCCAGCAGCGTAGCTTTCGACCCGACCACTGAAGCTTTCTTT. Translating it yields CASSVAFDPTTEAFF.

This chain uses TRBV2 with TRBJ1-4; 7 bases are shared with TRBD1. Germline V gene sequence: CDR1 SNHLY, CDR2 FYNNEI. This CDR3 comprises 15 residues. The junction had 8 bases not matched to a gene; V was cut back by 10 bases and J by 0 bases. CDR3 nucleotides: TGTGCCACCTCGGACAGGCCTGCAACTAATGAAAAACTGTTTTTT. It yields the protein CATSDRPATNEKLFF.

This sequence joins TRBV6-6 and TRBJ2-5; 7 bases line up with TRBD2. This CDR3 spans 14 amino acids. The V gene's germline CDR1 is MNHNY and CDR2 SVGAGI (reference sequence). Trimming at V came to 1 base and at J to 4 bases, leaving 3 bases not matched to a gene. The CDR3 spells CASSYWVAGETQYF. The CDR3 DNA reads as TGTGCCAGCAGTTACTGGGTAGCGGGAGAGACCCAGTACTTC.

The V call is TRBV7-2, the J call TRBJ1-4, with D uncertain. This CDR3 region has 17 residues. Germline loops: CDR1 SGHTA, CDR2 FQGNSA. Trimming shortened V by 4 bases and J by 0 bases, and 15 bases separated the two germline ends. The CDR3 region is CASSSGIFPATNEKLFF. The CDR3 DNA reads as TGTGCCAGCAGCTCGGGCATATTTCCTGCAACTAATGAAAAACTGTTTTTT. The full variable domain, in which reference TRBV7-2 and TRBJ1-4 provide the parts outside the CDR3, is GAGVSQSPSNKVTEKGKDVELRCDPISGHTALYWYRQSLGQGLEFLIYFQGNSAPDKSGLPSDRFSAERTGGSVSTLTIQRTQQEDSAVYLCASSSGIFPATNEKLFFGSGTQLSVL.

This clone showed up just once. The chain is built from TRBV5-4 and TRBJ2-7; no definite D call. The ends were cut back, 0 bases at V and 9 bases at J, with 10 bases in the middle. Germline assignment: CDR1 SGHNT and CDR2 YYREEE (reference sequence). This CDR3 has 12 amino acids. The chain's CDR3 is CASSLEDGWQYF. The CDR3 DNA reads as TGTGCCAGCAGCTTGGAGGACGGGTGGCAGTACTTC.

This chain joins TRBV7-3 and TRBJ2-2; 10 nucleotides align to TRBD1. Germline trimming cut 5 bases from V and 6 bases from J; bases unmatched to any gene: 12. There are 17 residues in the CDR3. Germline CDR1 reads SGHTA; CDR2 reads FQGTGA. Written as DNA, the CDR3 is TGTGCCAGCAGCCCGACCGCCCCGGGACAGGGGTCCGGGGAGCTGTTTTTT. It is translated as CASSPTAPGQGSGELFF.

The chain recombines TRBV9 with TRBJ2-5; TRBD2 is a possible D gene (6 bases). The germline V and J ends were trimmed by 0 bases and 0 bases, with 9 bases remaining between them. The germline gives CDR1 SGDLS, CDR2 YYNGEE. The CDR3 consists of 15 residues. The CDR3 loop reads CASSVGAGYQETQYF. CDR3 DNA sequence: TGTGCCAGCAGCGTAGGGGCGGGGTACCAAGAGACCCAGTACTTC.

The V call is TRBV6-6, the J call TRBJ2-7; D possibly corresponds to TRBD2 (6 bases). Trimming removed 6 bases at V and 6 bases at J, with 12 bases between. CDR3 length: 12 amino acids. Germline CDR1 is MNHNY and CDR2 is SVGAGI (reference sequence). Here the CDR3 reads CASSPTSFEQYF. CDR3 sequence (DNA): TGTGCCAGCAGCCCCACTAGCTTCGAGCAGTACTTC.

The chain joins TRBV11-2 to TRBJ1-2, with a possible D match to TRBD1 (6 bases). The germline gives CDR1 SGHAT, CDR2 FQNNGV. The V end was cut by 5 bases, the J end by 4 bases, with 17 bases between. This CDR3 contains 15 residues. The CDR3, as DNA: TGTGCCAGCAGCGAATTGAGGGGGGTTGCCTATGGCTACACCTTC. This translates into CASSELRGVAYGYTF.

This sequence joins TRBV7-2 and TRBJ2-7; 11 nucleotides align to TRBD2. The CDR3 length is 15 residues. Germline CDR1 reads SGHTA; CDR2 reads FQGNSA. V lost 6 bases to trimming and J lost 5 bases; unmatched junction nucleotides: 9. This chain's CDR3 is CASRDSGTSGNEQYF. The CDR3 nucleotides are TGTGCCAGCAGGGACAGCGGGACTAGCGGTAACGAGCAGTACTTC. The variable domain in full, completed from reference TRBV7-2 and TRBJ2-7, reads GAGVSQSPSNKVTEKGKDVELRCDPISGHTALYWYRQSLGQGLEFLIYFQGNSAPDKSGLPSDRFSAERTGGSVSTLTIQRTQQEDSAVYLCASRDSGTSGNEQYFGPGTRLTVT.

DNA of the CDR3: TGTGCCAGCAGCGTAGGGACAGCCGCCGGGGCCAACGTCCTGACTTTC. It specifies CASSVGTAAGANVLTF. This sequence joins TRBV9 and TRBJ2-6, with a tentative D call TRBD1 (6 bases). V was shortened by 0 bases and J by 4 bases, with 11 bases between the two germline ends. The CDR3 runs 16 residues. Germline V lookup: CDR1 SGDLS, CDR2 YYNGEE. Together with reference TRBV9 and TRBJ2-6, the CDR3 gives the full variable domain: DSGVTQTPKHLITATGQRVTLRCSPRSGDLSVYWYQQSLDQGLQFLIQYYNGEERAKGNILERFSAQQFPDLHSELNLSSLELGDSALYFCASSVGTAAGANVLTFGAGSRLTVL.

The rearrangement uses TRBV9 and TRBJ2-3; unclear D gene. In germline, CDR1 is SGDLS, CDR2 YYNGEE. This CDR3 region has 15 residues. V was pared by 4 bases and J by 1 base, with 13 bases between. In DNA form, the CDR3 reads TGTGCCAGCAGCACCGCCAGTGGAGGCACAGATACGCAGTATTTT. This gives the protein CASSTASGGTDTQYF.

This chain joins TRBV28 and TRBJ1-2, with TRBD1 identical over 8 bases. After removal of 6 bases from V and 4 bases from J, the junction contained 1 base not matched to a gene. The CDR3 spans 12 residues. Germline CDR1 and CDR2: MDHEN and SYDVKM. CDR3 loop: CASRTGVYGYTF. DNA of the CDR3: TGTGCCAGCAGGACAGGGGTCTATGGCTACACCTTC.